The 15 T cell receptor beta chains reported below all come from one sample, sequenced in a study of CD8+ T cells in alopecia areata (dated by TCRdb to about 2018). The library came from the immunoSEQ multiplex PCR assay. RNA was extracted from all samples and reverse transcribed into cDNA, which served as template for TCR sequencing. TCRdb took this table from immuneACCESS and kept in-frame rearrangements with V and J called. Such tables lack part of the clones; where checked against another copy, unresolved V genes explain under half of the gap, and the rest is unexplained. This sample holds some 98,000 clones; under 70% were observed only once. The ten biggest clones cover about 14% of the sample. The sample's time point label, in plain terms: around 4 weeks on oral tofacitinib. Reading the label with the study, this specimen's treatment or condition is: oral pan-JAK inhibitor, 5-10 mg twice daily.

The sequencing here drew on CD8+ T cells sorted from blood, taken at week 4, from a patient treated with tofacitinib. Receptors originate from a human donor with alopecia areata.

In its sample, this clone was seen a few times. This chain joins TRBV4-3 and TRBJ1-1; D uncertain. The CDR3 runs 15 residues. CDR1 and CDR2 (germline): LGHNA, YSLEER. V was trimmed by 0 bases and J by 1 base, leaving 9 bases between them. The CDR3 protein is CASSQDFTGNTEAFF. As DNA, the CDR3 is TGCGCCAGCAGCCAAGACTTCACGGGGAACACTGAAGCTTTCTTT.

The table lists this clone with a count of one. V is TRBV7-2 and J is TRBJ2-7, with TRBD1 identical over 10 bases. The CDR3 covers 17 residues. Germline CDR1 reads SGHTA; CDR2 reads FQGNSA. J lost 4 bases, V lost 0 bases, and 9 bases had no gene match. For the CDR3, the DNA is TGTGCCAGCAGCTTAGCCGCCTCCGGGACAGGGGCATACGAGCAGTACTTC. Its protein product is CASSLAASGTGAYEQYF.

V gene TRBV18 combines with J gene TRBJ1-2, with a possible D match to TRBD1 (5 bases). V was pared by 1 base and J by 3 bases, with 9 bases between. The CDR3 extends over 14 amino acids. The germline V gene has CDR1 KGHSH and CDR2 LQKENI. CDR3: CASSPLQAHYGYTF. The CDR3 DNA follows: TGTGCCAGCTCACCACTACAGGCTCACTATGGCTACACCTTC. Variable domain in full (rest from reference TRBV18 and TRBJ1-2): NAGVMQNPRHLVRRRGQEARLRCSPMKGHSHVYWYRQLPEEGLKFMVYLQKENIIDESGMPKERFSAEFPKEGPSILRIQQVVRGDSAAYFCASSPLQAHYGYTFGSGTRLTVV.

The chain has TRBV4-3 and TRBJ2-3, with D possibly called TRBD1 or TRBD2 (5 bases each). V lost 0 bases and J 0 bases, leaving 13 bases between the germline ends. From germline, CDR1 is LGHNA and CDR2 YSLEER. The CDR3 loop spans 17 amino acids. The CDR3 coding sequence is TGCGCCAGCAGCCAAGATGAAGACGGGGCTAGCACAGATACGCAGTATTTT. This codes for CASSQDEDGASTDTQYF.

Notes on this clone: The sample has other DNA sequences that encode this CDR3 too. The chain is built from TRBV27 and TRBJ1-2; 8 bases align to TRBD1. With V trimmed by 4 bases and J by 2 bases, 0 bases remained unmatched. The CDR3 has 13 residues. Germline assignment: CDR1 MNHEY and CDR2 SMNVEV (reference sequence). The DNA for the CDR3 is TGTGCCAGCAGTTGGACAGGGAACTATGGCTACACCTTC. Translation gives CASSWTGNYGYTF.

The chain is built from TRBV28 and TRBJ2-7; D might be TRBD1 (5 bases). Trimming pared 2 bases from V and 0 bases from J, leaving 8 bases between. Germline lookup yields CDR1 MDHEN and CDR2 SYDVKM. This CDR3 has 14 amino acids. The CDR3: CASSLHRSSYEQYF. The DNA for the CDR3 is TGTGCCAGCAGTTTACACAGGAGCTCCTACGAGCAGTACTTC.

This chain connects TRBV27 to TRBJ2-7, with D unresolved. Trimming removed 7 bases at V and 7 bases at J, with 20 bases between. This CDR3 spans 14 amino acids. CDR1 and CDR2 (germline): MNHEY, SMNVEV (reference sequence). CDR3 coding DNA: TGTGCCAGCAAAGTAATCGTCCCCCTGAGAGAGCAGTACTTC. Translating gives CASKVIVPLREQYF.

Details on this clone: The same CDR3 also results from other DNA sequences found in this sample. The rearrangement links TRBV7-9 to TRBJ2-2; D gene unclear. Germline CDR1 and CDR2: SEHNR and FQNEAQ (reference sequence). The length of the CDR3 is 12 residues. Trimming removed 2 bases from V and 6 bases from J, with 4 bases in between. The CDR3 region is CASSLLSGELFF. The CDR3 coding sequence is TGTGCCAGCAGCTTATTATCCGGGGAGCTGTTTTTT.

The J gene is TRBJ2-1, the V gene TRBV4-3, with 8 nucleotides matching TRBD2. The CDR3 extends over 14 amino acids. The germline gives CDR1 LGHNA, CDR2 YSLEER. Losses at the gene ends were 5 bases for V and 5 bases for J; bases not matched to a gene: 5. The CDR3 nucleotides read TGCGCCAGCAGCGATTCGGGACTAGACAATGAGCAGTTCTTC. Translated: CASSDSGLDNEQFF.

This clone came up once. The genes are TRBV5-6 and TRBJ1-1; D unclear. There are 14 residues in the CDR3. Trimming removed 1 base from V and 0 bases from J, with 7 bases in between. Germline values: CDR1 SGHDT, CDR2 YYEEEE. CDR3 DNA sequence: TGTGCCAGCAGCTTGCGGGCGGTGAACACTGAAGCTTTCTTT. Protein product: CASSLRAVNTEAFF.

The chain combines TRBV4-1 with TRBJ2-3; 9 bases are shared with TRBD2. The CDR3 contains 15 residues. CDR1 is MGHRA and CDR2 is YSYEKL in the germline V gene. The trim removed 3 bases at V and 2 bases at J, leaving 3 bases unmatched. CDR3 coding DNA: TGCGCCAGCAGCCAGAGGACTAGCGTCACAGATACGCAGTATTTT. Translation: CASSQRTSVTDTQYF.

In DNA form, the CDR3 reads TGTGCCAGCAGTTTGGTAACTAGCGGGGGGTACGGCACAGATACGCAGTATTTT. Protein: CASSLVTSGGYGTDTQYF. The V gene is TRBV27, the J gene TRBJ2-3, with 12 bases that match TRBD2. CDR1 and CDR2 from the germline V gene are MNHEY and SMNVEV (reference sequence). The CDR3 has 18 residues. The ends lost 3 bases at V and 1 base at J; junction bases unmatched: 8.

The chain employs TRBV9 and TRBJ1-2; 10 bases agree with TRBD1. The CDR3 is made up of 15 amino acids. The germline CDR1 and CDR2 sequences are SGDLS and YYNGEE. V lost 3 bases to trimming and J lost 6 bases; unmatched junction nucleotides: 8. The chain's CDR3 is CASSARDRGLDGYTF. CDR3 nucleotide sequence: TGTGCCAGCAGCGCCCGGGACAGGGGTCTTGATGGCTACACCTTC.

This rearrangement joins TRBV5-1 to TRBJ2-4; unclear D gene. Trimming shortened V by 1 base and J by 0 bases, and 8 bases separated the two germline ends. The CDR3 sequence is 15 residues long. CDR1 and CDR2 (germline): SGHRS, YFSETQ. The CDR3 region is CASSLFLPAKNIQYF. For the CDR3, the DNA is TGCGCCAGCAGCTTGTTTCTCCCAGCCAAAAACATTCAGTACTTC.

The chain carries TRBV4-1 and TRBJ2-4; D is ambiguous. Germline V gene sequence: CDR1 MGHRA, CDR2 YSYEKL. Trimming left V 4 bases short and J 0 bases short, with 16 bases between. The CDR3 is made up of 17 amino acids. The CDR3 region has the DNA TGCGCCAGCAGCCTAAGCCCCCCAGGCTTAGCCAAAAACATTCAGTACTTC. Protein product: CASSLSPPGLAKNIQYF.